This T cell receptor (beta chain) originates from a study of blood T cell repertoires in COVID-19. Study in general: The analysed material was cDNA or gDNA that came from T cells, B-cell-depleted T cells, or PBMCs.

Deletions cut 7 bases from V and 5 bases from J, with 17 bases between. This CDR3 has 14 amino acids. CDR1 MDHEN and CDR2 SYDVKM come from the germline V gene. Individuals drawn from approximately 22 US areas were about 18 to 95 years old. TCRdb keeps only in-frame clones here, not all; method: immunoSEQ multiplex PCR. The sample consists of 250,000 to 350,000 clones, roughly 89% of them appearing once. This clonotype was obtained from a young woman who had recovered from COVID-19. The chain joins TRBV28 to TRBJ2-5, with D unclear. The sample was PBMCs or T cells enriched from blood (not recorded which). CDR3 bases: TGTGCCAGCAATCCGATAGCCCGACGGGAGACCCAGTACTTC. It yields the protein CASNPIARRETQYF.